This T cell receptor beta chain originates from a study of a mutant IDH1 vaccine in newly diagnosed glioma. The time point: week 5, during vaccination. Doses consisted of 300 ug of mutant IDH1 20-mer peptide each, paired with topical imiquimod. Germline assignment: CDR1 ENHRY and CDR2 SYGVKD. V was cut by 6 bases and J by 4 bases, with 13 bases left in between. This CDR3 spans 13 amino acids. Measured with immunoSEQ multiplex PCR; TCRdb has only the in-frame clones, and not every one. This repertoire shows about 59,000 clones, just under 90% found once; its top ten account for roughly 5.1%. In the case of this clone: What it recognizes is unknown.

The receptor comes from a woman in her forties with glioma. Sequencing used PBMCs, obtained from a glioma patient whose treatment included an IDH1 peptide vaccine. The chain joins TRBV10-3 to TRBJ2-7; D possibly corresponds to TRBD1 (6 bases). CDR3: CAIRPTGQYEQYF. CDR3 coding DNA: TGTGCCATCAGACCCACCGGACAGTACGAGCAGTACTTC.